The 24 T cell receptor beta chains below all came from one sample that was sequenced in a study of T cell responses to AZD1222 COVID-19 vaccine (dated by TCRdb to the early 2020s). Sample time point, as interpreted from the label and publication: baseline before first vaccination. The meaning of the sample's treatment or condition label: meningococcal conjugate vaccine given as trial control. Libraries were built with the immunoSEQ multiplex PCR assay. Sourced from immuneACCESS, this table was stored by TCRdb with only in-frame sequences that have V and J called. A share of the clones is absent; for the studies checked, an unresolved V gene accounts for under half, and the remainder has no known explanation. This sample has about 150,000 clones in its table, and around four fifths of those were observed once. Clones ranked in the top ten supply roughly 4.3% of the sample. The material sequenced was peripheral blood, taken on day 0 of MenACWY control vaccination. The receptors were sampled from an adult in good health.

J is TRBJ1-6 and V is TRBV30; D not resolved. CDR3 length: 13 amino acids. Germline CDR1 is GTSNPN and CDR2 is SVGIG (reference sequence). The V end was cut by 4 bases, the J end by 7 bases, with 11 bases between. DNA for the CDR3: TGTGCCTGGAATGGCAACTCCAATTCACCCCTCCACTTT. This encodes CAWNGNSNSPLHF.

V usage is TRBV19 and J usage is TRBJ2-2, with TRBD2 identical over 12 bases. Germline V gene lookup returns CDR1 LNHDA and CDR2 SQIVND (reference sequence). Trimming at V came to 4 bases and at J to 4 bases, leaving 1 base not matched to a gene. There are 15 residues in the CDR3. This CDR3 reads CASSTGLAGTGELFF. The CDR3, as DNA: TGTGCCAGTAGTACGGGACTAGCGGGCACCGGGGAGCTGTTTTTT.

This clone came up once. The V and J genes are TRBV5-1 and TRBJ1-2; D is unresolved. Germline assignment: CDR1 SGHRS and CDR2 YFSETQ. This CDR3 comprises 14 residues. V was clipped by 2 bases and J by 7 bases, with 15 bases between them. The CDR3 spells CASSFYPSMSGYTF. CDR3 nucleotides: TGCGCCAGCAGCTTCTACCCCAGCATGAGTGGCTACACCTTC.

This rearrangement joins TRBV18 to TRBJ1-5; 9 bases match TRBD1. The CDR3 totals 16 residues. V lost 2 bases and J lost 3; bases outside the gene matches: 5. From germline, CDR1 is KGHSH and CDR2 LQKENI. The CDR3 DNA follows: TGTGCCAGCTCACCAGTGGACAGGGGTTTCAATCAGCCCCAGCATTTT. It translates to CASSPVDRGFNQPQHF.

The chain links TRBV9 to TRBJ1-4, with 10 bases that match TRBD1. Germline V gives CDR1 SGDLS, CDR2 YYNGEE. The CDR3 is 14 amino acids. V gave up 3 bases and J gave up 7 bases; unmatched junction bases: 3. CDR3 nucleotide sequence: TGTGCCAGCAGCGCGGGACAGGGGTCTGAAAAACTGTTTTTT. It is translated as CASSAGQGSEKLFF.

In this sample, this clone turned up a few times. V usage is TRBV4-1 and J usage is TRBJ2-1; D is ambiguous. CDR3 length: 13 residues. V gave up 0 bases and J gave up 10 bases, with 10 bases separating them. The germline V gene has CDR1 MGHRA and CDR2 YSYEKL. CDR3 DNA: TGCGCCAGCAGCCAAGATAGAGTGGGGGAGCAGTTCTTC. Its translation: CASSQDRVGEQFF.

This chain uses TRBV6-5 with TRBJ1-1; TRBD1 matches at 7 bases. V was pared by 6 bases and J by 0 bases, with 1 base of the junction left unmatched. The CDR3 sequence is 13 residues long. Germline V gene lookup returns CDR1 MNHEY and CDR2 SVGAGI. DNA of the CDR3: TGTGCCAGCAGAGGGGGCATGAACACTGAAGCTTTCTTT. Residues: CASRGGMNTEAFF.

The genes are TRBV20-1 and TRBJ2-1, with D maybe TRBD1 (7 bases). Looked up from germline, CDR1 is DFQATT and CDR2 is SNEGSKA (reference sequence). V dropped 3 bases and J dropped 1 base, with 22 bases sitting between them. The CDR3 is 18 amino acids. CDR3 coding DNA: TGCAGTGCTAGTTCTCCAGGGGGGACGGGTAGGTCCTACAATGAGCAGTTCTTC. This encodes CSASSPGGTGRSYNEQFF.

V is TRBV28 and J is TRBJ2-5, with 8 bases that match TRBD1. Trimming took 2 bases from V and 5 from J; bases not matched to a gene: 4. This CDR3 contains 14 residues. Germline CDR1 MDHEN, CDR2 SYDVKM. CDR3: CASSLQGALETQYF. The CDR3 DNA reads as TGTGCCAGCAGTTTACAGGGGGCGTTGGAGACCCAGTACTTC.

This chain uses TRBV11-2 with TRBJ2-5; weak D call: TRBD2 (6 bases). The CDR3 length is 16 residues. The germline V and J ends were trimmed by 1 base and 4 bases, with 16 bases remaining between them. CDR1 and CDR2 from the germline V gene are SGHAT and FQNNGV. This CDR3 reads CASSLVWAVGGETQYF. Written as DNA, the CDR3 is TGTGCCAGCAGCTTAGTCTGGGCGGTGGGGGGAGAGACCCAGTACTTC.

The chain couples TRBV29-1 to TRBJ1-2, with D possibly TRBD1 on 6 matching bases. The V end was cut by 3 bases, the J end by 5 bases, with 31 bases between. The CDR3 consists of 19 residues. Germline CDR1 is SQVTM and CDR2 is ANQGSEA. The CDR3 is CSVEEGGRDRYLGIYGYTF. Here the CDR3 DNA reads TGCAGCGTTGAGGAGGGGGGGCGCGACCGGTATTTAGGCATTTATGGCTACACCTTC.

V and J are TRBV9 and TRBJ2-3; possible D gene TRBD2, 6 bases. Trimming removed 3 bases from V and 6 bases from J, with 20 bases in between. This CDR3 has 16 amino acids. Looked up from germline, CDR1 is SGDLS and CDR2 is YYNGEE. DNA for the CDR3: TGTGCCAGCAGCGACCGCGGGGACCCGCTACCGGATACGCAGTATTTT. Amino acids: CASSDRGDPLPDTQYF.

This chain joins TRBV5-1 and TRBJ1-4; maybe TRBD1 (5 bases). Germline CDR1 reads SGHRS; CDR2 reads YFSETQ. The CDR3 runs to 13 residues. Trimming removed 2 bases at V and 7 bases at J, with 9 bases between. CDR3 region: CASSFTGGEKLFF. As DNA, the CDR3 is TGCGCCAGCAGCTTCACGGGGGGTGAAAAACTGTTTTTT.

This chain uses TRBV2 with TRBJ2-1, with 9 bases identical to TRBD1. Germline CDR1 reads SNHLY; CDR2 reads FYNNEI. This CDR3 has 15 residues. V shed 3 bases, J shed 3 bases, and the junction held 3 bases outside the gene matches. The CDR3 DNA follows: TGTGCCAGCAGTGATACAGGGGGCAGCTACAATGAGCAGTTCTTC. This codes for CASSDTGGSYNEQFF. The full variable domain, completed using reference TRBV2 and TRBJ2-1, is EPEVTQTPSHQVTQMGQEVILRCVPISNHLYFYWYRQILGQKVEFLVSFYNNEISEKSEIFDDQFSVERPDGSNFTLKIRSTKLEDSAMYFCASSDTGGSYNEQFFGPGTRLTVL.

The chain links TRBV14 to TRBJ1-2, with TRBD1 as a possible D gene (5 bases). CDR1 is SGHDN and CDR2 is FVKESK in the germline V gene. This CDR3 has 13 amino acids. Trimming cost V 4 bases and J 6 bases, with 12 bases left between them. CDR3: CASSRGFSDGYTF. For the CDR3, the DNA is TGTGCCAGCAGCCGGGGGTTTTCGGATGGCTACACCTTC.

The chain couples TRBV13 to TRBJ2-2; 7 bases are a match to TRBD2. The CDR3 runs to 15 residues. CDR1 and CDR2 (germline): PRHDT, FYEKMQ (reference sequence). Losses at the gene ends were 2 bases for V and 4 bases for J; bases not matched to a gene: 4. CDR3 in amino acids: CASSLSGTSTGELFF. The CDR3 nucleotides are TGTGCCAGCAGCTTAAGCGGGACTTCCACCGGGGAGCTGTTTTTT.

The chain is built from TRBV7-9 and TRBJ2-2; 12 bases fit TRBD2. Germline CDR1 and CDR2: SEHNR and FQNEAQ (reference sequence). The CDR3 length is 16 residues. With V trimmed by 4 bases and J by 6 bases, 6 bases remained unmatched. DNA for the CDR3: TGTGCCAGCAGCTCCAGTCTAGCGGGGGGGCCCGGGGAGCTGTTTTTT. This sequence encodes CASSSSLAGGPGELFF.

This clone appeared a few times. The V and J genes are TRBV7-6 and TRBJ2-3, with D uncertain. This CDR3 is built from 15 residues. V shed 5 bases and J shed 3 bases, with 15 bases lying between them. Germline V CDR1 and CDR2: SGHVS, FNYEAQ. The CDR3 DNA sequence: TGTGCCAGCAGCCCGCTCGCCACTAAAACAGATACGCAGTATTTT. It encodes CASSPLATKTDTQYF.

The chain employs TRBV29-1 and TRBJ2-5; D gene ambiguous. This CDR3 spans 12 amino acids. Germline CDR1 reads SQVTM; CDR2 reads ANQGSEA. Trimming removed 1 base from V and 4 bases from J, with 7 bases in between. CDR3 protein: CSVEVRVETQYF. The CDR3 DNA is TGCAGCGTTGAAGTCCGGGTAGAGACCCAGTACTTC.

This clone came up once. V is TRBV27 and J is TRBJ1-1; D remains ambiguous. This CDR3 region has 14 residues. Germline V gene sequence: CDR1 MNHEY, CDR2 SMNVEV (reference sequence). Trimming shortened V by 0 bases and J by 7 bases, and 12 bases separated the two germline ends. Here the CDR3 reads CASSLSREIGEAFF. CDR3 coding DNA: TGTGCCAGCAGTTTATCGAGGGAAATCGGTGAAGCTTTCTTT.

This chain joins TRBV5-1 and TRBJ1-1, with D unresolved. Germline lookup yields CDR1 SGHRS and CDR2 YFSETQ. Trimming cost V 2 bases and J 5 bases, with 10 bases left between them. The CDR3 is 13 amino acids. This CDR3 reads CASSFGPPTEAFF. The DNA for the CDR3 is TGCGCCAGCAGCTTCGGCCCCCCTACTGAAGCTTTCTTT. The entire variable domain, with the rest obtained from reference TRBV5-1 and TRBJ1-1, is as follows: KAGVTQTPRYLIKTRGQQVTLSCSPISGHRSVSWYQQTPGQGLQFLFEYFSETQRNKGNFPGRFSGRQFSNSRSEMNVSTLELGDSALYLCASSFGPPTEAFFGQGTRLTVV.

The rearrangement uses TRBV13 and TRBJ2-7; the D gene is possibly TRBD2 (6 bases). The germline V gene encodes CDR1 PRHDT and CDR2 FYEKMQ (reference sequence). The CDR3 is 14 residues long. Trimming cost V 5 bases and J 2 bases, with 13 bases left between them. The CDR3 region is CASSPAGPTYEQYF. DNA of the CDR3: TGTGCCAGCAGCCCCGCGGGGCCGACCTACGAGCAGTACTTC. Combining the CDR3 with reference TRBV13 and TRBJ2-7 gives the whole variable domain AAGVIQSPRHLIKEKRETATLKCYPIPRHDTVYWYQQGPGQDPQFLISFYEKMQSDKGSIPDRFSAQQFSDYHSELNMSSLELGDSALYFCASSPAGPTYEQYFGPGTRLTVT.

This clone was detected once. The chain employs TRBV6-5 and TRBJ1-3, with 9 bases identical to TRBD1. In germline, CDR1 is MNHEY, CDR2 SVGAGI. This CDR3 is built from 14 residues. V was pared by 6 bases and J by 4 bases, with 4 bases of the junction left unmatched. The CDR3 loop is CASSTGGWGNTIYF. In nucleotides, the CDR3 is TGTGCCAGCAGCACAGGGGGCTGGGGAAACACCATATATTTT.

The CDR3 coding sequence is TGCAGCGTTGGTAGTGTCTTGCGTGGGACACGTAATACGCAGTATTTT. Translation gives CSVGSVLRGTRNTQYF. The chain employs TRBV29-1 and TRBJ2-3; D possibly corresponds to TRBD1 (6 bases). Trimming pared 4 bases from V and 7 bases from J, leaving 24 bases between. The CDR3 runs 16 residues. Germline loops: CDR1 SQVTM, CDR2 ANQGSEA.